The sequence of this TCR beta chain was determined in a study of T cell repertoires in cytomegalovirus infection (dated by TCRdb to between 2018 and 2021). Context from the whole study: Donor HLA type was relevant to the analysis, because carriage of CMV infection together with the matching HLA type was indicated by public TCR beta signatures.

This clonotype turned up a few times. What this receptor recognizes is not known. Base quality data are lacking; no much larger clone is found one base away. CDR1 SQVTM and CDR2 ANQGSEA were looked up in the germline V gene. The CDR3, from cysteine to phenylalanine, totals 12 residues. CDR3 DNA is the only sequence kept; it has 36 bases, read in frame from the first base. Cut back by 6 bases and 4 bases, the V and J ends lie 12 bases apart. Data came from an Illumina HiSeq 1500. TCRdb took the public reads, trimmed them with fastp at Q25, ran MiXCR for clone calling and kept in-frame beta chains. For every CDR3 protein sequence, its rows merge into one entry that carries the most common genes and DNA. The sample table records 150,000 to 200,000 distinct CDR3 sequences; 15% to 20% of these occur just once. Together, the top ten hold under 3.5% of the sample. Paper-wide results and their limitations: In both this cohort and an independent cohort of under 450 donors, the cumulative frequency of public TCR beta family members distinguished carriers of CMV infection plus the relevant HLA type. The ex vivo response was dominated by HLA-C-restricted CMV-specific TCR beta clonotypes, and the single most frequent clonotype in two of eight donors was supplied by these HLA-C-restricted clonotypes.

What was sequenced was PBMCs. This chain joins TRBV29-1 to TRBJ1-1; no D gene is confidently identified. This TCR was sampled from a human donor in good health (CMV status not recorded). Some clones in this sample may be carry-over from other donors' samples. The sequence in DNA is TGCAGCGTGTCCCCCGCAGGCACTGAAGCTTTCTTT. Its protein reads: CSVSPAGTEAFF.